This T cell receptor beta chain was captured by sequencing in a study of blood T cell repertoires in COVID-19. Study-level information: PBMCs, B-cell-depleted T cells, or T cells were the source of the cDNA or gDNA that made up the material.

A few counts support this clone. In the original processing: Reference gene primers were amplified, and this amplification served to estimate nucleated cell counts. Clones were read by immunoSEQ multiplex PCR, and TCRdb kept only the in-frame ones, dropping some. The V and J calls and clone size come from that table; D and trimming were worked out from the DNA. The repertoire holds approximately 440,000 clones, around 87% seen once, with about 0.7% in the top ten. The CDR3 length is 17 residues. V lost 7 bases, J lost 0 bases, and 16 bases lay in between. Germline V gene data show CDR1 as SNHLY and CDR2 as FYNNEI.

This receptor was obtained from a young woman who had recovered from COVID-19. V gene TRBV2 combines with J gene TRBJ1-6, with D hard to call. The sample taken for sequencing was PBMCs or T cells enriched from blood (not recorded which). The CDR3 sequence is CASMVVAISSYNSPLHF. As DNA, the CDR3 is TGTGCCAGCATGGTGGTAGCAATTAGCTCCTATAATTCACCCCTCCACTTT.